The rows below give T cell receptor beta chains drawn from one sample of a study of OX40 agonist ivuxolimab in advanced cancers. Some clones are missing from TCRdb's copy, which holds only in-frame ones; the method was immunoSEQ multiplex PCR. The sample records roughly 60,000 clones, around 90% being singletons. The material was CD4+ or CD8+ T cells sorted from blood, obtained in a trial of the OX40 agonist ivuxolimab. The origin of the receptors is an adult with an advanced solid tumor such as melanoma, head and neck, liver or kidney cancer. Both conserved end residues are part of each CDR3. The D gene is left open where the match is weak. A clone size is listed for some rows: how often the clone was seen (once, few, many), or a class if it is expanded.

j_gene | abundance | d_gene | v_gene | len | CDR3nt | CDR3aa
TRBJ2-1 | . | TRBD2 | TRBV6-4 | 15 | TGTGCCAGCAGTCGATTAGCGGGAAAAGATAGTGAGCAGTTCTTC | CASSRLAGKDSEQFF
TRBJ2-5 | . | . | TRBV19 | 16 | TGTGCCAGTAGTCATGCCACCGCCCCCCCCCAAGAGACCCAGTACTTC | CASSHATAPPQETQYF
TRBJ2-5 | . | . | TRBV2 | 13 | TGTGCCAGCCCGGGCCCTATGCGGGAGACCCAGTACTTC | CASPGPMRETQYF
TRBJ2-3 | . | . | TRBV5-3 | 15 | TGTGCCAGAAGCTTGGGGGTCGGGAGCACAGATACGCAGTATTTT | CARSLGVGSTDTQYF
TRBJ2-1 | . | . | TRBV29-1 | 10 | TGCAGCGCTATAAGGGATGAGCAGTTCTTC | CSAIRDEQFF
TRBJ2-7 | once | . | TRBV29-1 | 13 | TGCAGCGTTGAAGTCGGCCAGTCCTACGAGCAGTACTTC | CSVEVGQSYEQYF
TRBJ2-2 | . | . | TRBV19 | 16 | TGTGCCAGTCGAATCGTGAGGGAGCCCTTCACCGGGGAGCTGTTTTTT | CASRIVREPFTGELFF
TRBJ1-3 | . | . | TRBV7-2 | 15 | TGTGCCAGCAGCTTAGATACCGGTTTAGGCAACACCATATATTTT | CASSLDTGLGNTIYF
TRBJ2-7 | . | . | TRBV7-9 | 14 | TGTGCCAGCAGCCCTTCCGGGTCCTACTACGAGCAGTACTTC | CASSPSGSYYEQYF
TRBJ2-3 | . | . | TRBV6-5 | 15 | TGTGCCAGCAGTTACCAGGGGTTTGGGACAGATACGCAGTATTTT | CASSYQGFGTDTQYF
TRBJ2-3 | . | . | TRBV11-2 | 13 | TGTGCCAGCAGCTTAGGCAGGGCAGATACGCAGTATTTT | CASSLGRADTQYF
TRBJ2-5 | . | . | TRBV5-6 | 15 | TGTGCCAGCAGCGGGGCTGCGGGAACAGAAGAGACCCAGTACTTC | CASSGAAGTEETQYF
TRBJ2-1 | . | . | TRBV28 | 15 | TGTGCCAGCAGTTTAGCGGGGAACTCCTTGGGTGAGCAGTTCTTC | CASSLAGNSLGEQFF
TRBJ2-7 | . | TRBD1 | TRBV27 | 14 | TGTGCCAGCAGTTCCCGACAGGGCTCCTACGAGCAGTACTTC | CASSSRQGSYEQYF
TRBJ2-5 | . | TRBD1 | TRBV19 | 12 | TGTGCCAGTACGACAGGGGAAGAGACCCAGTACTTC | CASTTGEETQYF
TRBJ2-1 | . | TRBD2 | TRBV11-2 | 19 | TGTGCCAGCAGCTTAGATGGGCTAGCGGGAGATGGCTCCTACAATGAGCAGTTCTTC | CASSLDGLAGDGSYNEQFF
TRBJ1-2 | once | . | TRBV19 | 15 | TGTGCCAGTAGTATGGGTTCGGGACCTAACTATGGCTACACCTTC | CASSMGSGPNYGYTF
TRBJ1-2 | . | . | TRBV4-3 | 15 | TGCGCCAGCAGCCAATCGTCGGGGCAGGGTCAGGGCTACACCTTC | CASSQSSGQGQGYTF
TRBJ2-2 | . | . | TRBV4-3 | 14 | TGCGCCAGCAGCCAGGGGCAGCAAACCGGGGAGCTGTTTTTT | CASSQGQQTGELFF
TRBJ1-2 | . | TRBD1 | TRBV4-1 | 14 | TGCGCCAGCAGCCAAGAAAGGACAGGGGACGGCTACACCTTC | CASSQERTGDGYTF
TRBJ2-3 | . | . | TRBV27 | 13 | TGTGCCAGCAGTGCCCCAGATCGGGATACGCAGTATTTT | CASSAPDRDTQYF
TRBJ2-3 | . | . | TRBV9 | 14 | TGTGCCAGCAGCGAAGGCGGGAGCACAGATACGCAGTATTTT | CASSEGGSTDTQYF
TRBJ2-3 | . | TRBD2 | TRBV27 | 17 | TGTGCCAGCAGTTTAAATCTAGCGGGAGTTTCGGCAGATACGCAGTATTTT | CASSLNLAGVSADTQYF
TRBJ2-7 | once | . | TRBV27 | 13 | TGTGCCAGCAGTTTATCGCCCGCCTACGAGCAGTACTTC | CASSLSPAYEQYF
TRBJ2-3 | . | . | TRBV18 | 16 | TGTGCCAGCTCACCACAACCAGGGGTCCGCACAGATACGCAGTATTTT | CASSPQPGVRTDTQYF
TRBJ2-7 | . | . | TRBV7-9 | 15 | TGTGCCAGCAGCTTAGCTGGGTCTGGTGATAGCGAGCAGTACTTC | CASSLAGSGDSEQYF
TRBJ2-5 | . | . | TRBV27 | 12 | TGTGCCAGCAGGGGAACCCAAGAGACCCAGTACTTC | CASRGTQETQYF
TRBJ2-1 | . | TRBD2 | TRBV14 | 14 | TGTGCCAGCAGAACTAGCGGGGAATGGGATGAGCAGTTCTTC | CASRTSGEWDEQFF